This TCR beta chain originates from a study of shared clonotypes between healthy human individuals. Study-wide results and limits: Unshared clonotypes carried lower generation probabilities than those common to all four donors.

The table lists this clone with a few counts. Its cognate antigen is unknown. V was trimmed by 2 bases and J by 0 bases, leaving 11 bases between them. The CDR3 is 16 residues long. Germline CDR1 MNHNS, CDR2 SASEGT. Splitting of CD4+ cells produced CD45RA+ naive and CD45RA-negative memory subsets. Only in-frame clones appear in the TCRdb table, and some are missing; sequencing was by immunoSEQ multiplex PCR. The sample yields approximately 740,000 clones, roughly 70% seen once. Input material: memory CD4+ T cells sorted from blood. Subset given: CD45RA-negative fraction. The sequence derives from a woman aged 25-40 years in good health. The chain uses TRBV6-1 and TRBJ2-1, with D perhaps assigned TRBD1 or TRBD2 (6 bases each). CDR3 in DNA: TGTGCCAGCAGTGAATTGGGGGGCAGCTCCTACAATGAGCAGTTCTTC. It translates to CASSELGGSSYNEQFF.